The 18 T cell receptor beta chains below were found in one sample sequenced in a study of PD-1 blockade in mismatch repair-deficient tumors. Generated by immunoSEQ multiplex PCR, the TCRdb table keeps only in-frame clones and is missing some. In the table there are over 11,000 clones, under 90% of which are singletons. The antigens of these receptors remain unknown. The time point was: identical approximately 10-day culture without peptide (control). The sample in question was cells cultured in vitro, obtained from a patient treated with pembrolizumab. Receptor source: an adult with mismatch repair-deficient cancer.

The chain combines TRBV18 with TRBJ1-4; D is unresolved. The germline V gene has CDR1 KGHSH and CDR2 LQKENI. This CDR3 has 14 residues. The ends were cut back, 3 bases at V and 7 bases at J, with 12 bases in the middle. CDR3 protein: CASSPQEWSEKLFF. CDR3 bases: TGTGCCAGCTCACCTCAGGAGTGGAGTGAAAAACTGTTTTTT.

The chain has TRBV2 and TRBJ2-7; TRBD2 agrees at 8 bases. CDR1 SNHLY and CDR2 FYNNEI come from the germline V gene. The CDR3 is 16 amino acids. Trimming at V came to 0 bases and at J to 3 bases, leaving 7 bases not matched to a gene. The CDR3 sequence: CASSEAQAGAYYEQYF. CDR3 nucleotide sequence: TGTGCCAGCAGTGAAGCACAAGCGGGGGCCTACTACGAGCAGTACTTC.

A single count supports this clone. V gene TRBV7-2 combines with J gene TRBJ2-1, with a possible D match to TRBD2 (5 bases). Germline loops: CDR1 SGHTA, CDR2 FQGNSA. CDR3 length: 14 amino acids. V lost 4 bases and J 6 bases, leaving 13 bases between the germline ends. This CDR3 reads CASSSHSASNEQFF. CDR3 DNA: TGTGCCAGCAGCTCGCATAGCGCCAGCAATGAGCAGTTCTTC.

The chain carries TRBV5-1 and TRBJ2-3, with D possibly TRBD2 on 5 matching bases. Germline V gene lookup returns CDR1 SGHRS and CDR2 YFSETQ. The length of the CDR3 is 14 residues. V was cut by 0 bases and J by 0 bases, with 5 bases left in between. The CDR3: CASSLGTSTDTQYF. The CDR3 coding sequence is TGCGCCAGCAGCTTGGGGACTAGCACAGATACGCAGTATTTT.

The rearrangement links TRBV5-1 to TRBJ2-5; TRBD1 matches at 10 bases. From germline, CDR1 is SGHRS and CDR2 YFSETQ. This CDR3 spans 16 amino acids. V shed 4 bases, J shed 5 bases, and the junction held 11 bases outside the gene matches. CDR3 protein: CASSPLPGQGRETQYF. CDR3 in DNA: TGCGCCAGCAGCCCACTGCCGGGACAGGGGAGGGAGACCCAGTACTTC.

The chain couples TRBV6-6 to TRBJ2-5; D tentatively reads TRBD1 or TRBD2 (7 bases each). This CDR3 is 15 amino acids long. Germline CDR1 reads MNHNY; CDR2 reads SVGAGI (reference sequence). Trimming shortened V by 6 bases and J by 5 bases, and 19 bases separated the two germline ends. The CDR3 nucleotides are TGTGCCAGCAGAGGGGGCCAGACTAGCCCCGAGACCCAGTACTTC. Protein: CASRGGQTSPETQYF.

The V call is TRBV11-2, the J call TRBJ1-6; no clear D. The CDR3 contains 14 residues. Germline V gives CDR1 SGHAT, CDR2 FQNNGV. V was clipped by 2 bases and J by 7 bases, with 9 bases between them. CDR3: CASSLWVGNSPLHF. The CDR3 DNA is TGTGCCAGCAGCTTATGGGTAGGAAATTCACCCCTCCACTTT.

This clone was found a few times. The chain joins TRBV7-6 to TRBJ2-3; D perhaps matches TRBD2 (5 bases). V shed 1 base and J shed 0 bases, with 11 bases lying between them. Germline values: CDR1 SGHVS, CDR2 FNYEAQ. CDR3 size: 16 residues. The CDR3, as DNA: TGTGCCAGCAGCTTAGTCAGCGGTCCTAGCACAGATACGCAGTATTTT. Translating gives CASSLVSGPSTDTQYF.

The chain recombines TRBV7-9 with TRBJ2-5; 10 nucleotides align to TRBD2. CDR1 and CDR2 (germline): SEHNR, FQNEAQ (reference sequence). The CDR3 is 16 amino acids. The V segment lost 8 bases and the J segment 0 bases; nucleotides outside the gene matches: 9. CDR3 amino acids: CASEGLAAPYQETQYF. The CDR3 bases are TGTGCCAGCGAAGGACTAGCGGCCCCGTACCAAGAGACCCAGTACTTC.

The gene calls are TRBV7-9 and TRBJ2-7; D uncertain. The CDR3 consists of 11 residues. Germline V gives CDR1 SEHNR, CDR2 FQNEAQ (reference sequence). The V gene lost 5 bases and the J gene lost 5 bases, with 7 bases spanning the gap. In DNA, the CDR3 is TGTGCCAGCAGCCTGGCAGACGAGCAGTACTTC. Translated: CASSLADEQYF.

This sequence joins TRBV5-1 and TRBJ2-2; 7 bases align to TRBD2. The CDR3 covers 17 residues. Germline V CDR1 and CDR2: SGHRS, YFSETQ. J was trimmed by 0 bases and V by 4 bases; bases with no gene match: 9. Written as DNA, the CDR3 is TGCGCCAGCAGCCGCAATGGAGGGAGGGCGAACACCGGGGAGCTGTTTTTT. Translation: CASSRNGGRANTGELFF. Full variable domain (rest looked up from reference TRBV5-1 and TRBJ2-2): KAGVTQTPRYLIKTRGQQVTLSCSPISGHRSVSWYQQTPGQGLQFLFEYFSETQRNKGNFPGRFSGRQFSNSRSEMNVSTLELGDSALYLCASSRNGGRANTGELFFGEGSRLTVL.

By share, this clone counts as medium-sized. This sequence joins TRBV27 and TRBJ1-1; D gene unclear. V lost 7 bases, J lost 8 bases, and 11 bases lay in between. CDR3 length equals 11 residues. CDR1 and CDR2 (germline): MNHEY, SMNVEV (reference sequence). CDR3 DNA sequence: TGTGCCAGCACCGCAGGTACGGAAGCTTTCTTT. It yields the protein CASTAGTEAFF.

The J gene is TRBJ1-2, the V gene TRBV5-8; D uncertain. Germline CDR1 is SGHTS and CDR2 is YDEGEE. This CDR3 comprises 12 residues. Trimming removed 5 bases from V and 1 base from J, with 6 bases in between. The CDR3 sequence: CASSQSNYGYTF. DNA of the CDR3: TGTGCCAGCAGTCAGAGTAACTATGGCTACACCTTC. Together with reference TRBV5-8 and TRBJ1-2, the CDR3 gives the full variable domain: EAGVTQSPTHLIKTRGQQATLRCSPISGHTSVYWYQQALGLGLQFLLWYDEGEERNRGNFPPRFSGRQFPNYSSELNVNALELEDSALYLCASSQSNYGYTFGSGTRLTVV.

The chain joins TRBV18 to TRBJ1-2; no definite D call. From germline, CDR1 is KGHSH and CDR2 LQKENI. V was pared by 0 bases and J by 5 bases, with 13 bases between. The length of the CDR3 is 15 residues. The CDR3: CASSPPRSPGYGYTF. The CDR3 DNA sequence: TGTGCCAGCTCACCACCGCGATCGCCGGGGTATGGCTACACCTTC.

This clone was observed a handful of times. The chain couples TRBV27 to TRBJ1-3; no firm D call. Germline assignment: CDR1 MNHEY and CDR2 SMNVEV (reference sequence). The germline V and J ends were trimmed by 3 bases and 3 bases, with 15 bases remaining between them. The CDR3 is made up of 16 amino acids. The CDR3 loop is CASSFDWPYGGNTIYF. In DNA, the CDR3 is TGTGCCAGCAGTTTTGATTGGCCGTATGGTGGAAACACCATATATTTT.

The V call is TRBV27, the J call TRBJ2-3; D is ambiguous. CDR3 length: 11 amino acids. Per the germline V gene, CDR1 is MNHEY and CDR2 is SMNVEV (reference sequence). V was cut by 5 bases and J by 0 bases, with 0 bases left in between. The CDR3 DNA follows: TGTGCCAGCAGTAGCACAGATACGCAGTATTTT. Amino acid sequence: CASSSTDTQYF.

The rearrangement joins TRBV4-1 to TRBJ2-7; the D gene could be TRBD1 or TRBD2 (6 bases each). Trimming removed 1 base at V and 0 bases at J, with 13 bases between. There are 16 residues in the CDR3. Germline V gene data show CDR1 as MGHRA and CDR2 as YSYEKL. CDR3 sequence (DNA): TGCGCCAGCAGCCAAGGGGGGGCAGGAAGCTCCTACGAGCAGTACTTC. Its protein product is CASSQGGAGSSYEQYF.

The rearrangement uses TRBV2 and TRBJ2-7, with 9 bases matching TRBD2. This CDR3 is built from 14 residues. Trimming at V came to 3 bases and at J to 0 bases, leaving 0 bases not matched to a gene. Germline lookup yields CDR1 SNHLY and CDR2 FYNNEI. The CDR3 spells CASSDSGSSYEQYF. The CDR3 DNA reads TGTGCCAGCAGTGATAGCGGGAGCTCCTACGAGCAGTACTTC.